This is a list of T cell receptor beta chains from one sample in a study of blood T cell repertoires in COVID-19. TCRdb keeps only in-frame clones here, not all; method: immunoSEQ multiplex PCR. The sample has about 190,000 clones; about 88% are singletons. Sequencing was performed on PBMCs or T cells enriched from blood (not recorded which). The receptors originated from a woman in her 40s in a cohort exposed to, infected with or recovered from COVID-19 (not recorded which). CDR3s include the opening cysteine and the closing phenylalanine or tryptophan. D genes are given only for firm matches. Some rows mark clone size as missing; the rest say once, few, many or name a class of expanded clone.

>TRBV2|TRBJ1-6|14|NA|TRBD1
TGTGCCAGCGGGGACAGCTCCTATAATTCACCCCTCCACTTT
CASGDSSYNSPLHF
>TRBV11-3|TRBJ2-1|13|NA|TRBD2
TGTGCCAGCAGCCTAGCGGTTGGCAATGAGCAGTTCTTC
CASSLAVGNEQFF
>TRBV9|TRBJ1-1|16|NA|TRBD1
TGTGCCAGCAGCCCCCCAGGACAGGGAAGGTACACTGAAGCTTTCTTT
CASSPPGQGRYTEAFF
>TRBV6-5|TRBJ1-2|14|NA|NA
TGTGCCAGCAGTCCTTCTGGAGATAACTATGGCTACACCTTC
CASSPSGDNYGYTF
>TRBV27|TRBJ2-7|14|NA|NA
TGTGCCAGCAGTTTGAGCGGAGGGTCCCACGAGCAGTACTTC
CASSLSGGSHEQYF
>TRBV6-2/TRBV6-3|TRBJ2-7|17|NA|TRBD2
TGTGCCAGCAGTTCAGCTCGGACCGGGAGGGCCCGATACGAGCAGTACTTC
CASSSARTGRARYEQYF
>TRBV7-6|TRBJ2-2|15|few|TRBD1
TGTGCCAGCAGCTTCTCAGGGGGCTACACCGGGGAGCTGTTTTTT
CASSFSGGYTGELFF
>TRBV7-2|TRBJ1-5|15|NA|NA
TGTGCCAGCAGCTTAGTGACAGATAGCAATCAGCCCCAGCATTTT
CASSLVTDSNQPQHF
>TRBV30|TRBJ2-3|14|NA|TRBD1
TGTGCCTGGACAACCGGGACAGGGACAGATACGCAGTATTTT
CAWTTGTGTDTQYF
>TRBV19|TRBJ1-2|15|NA|TRBD1
TGTGCCAGTAGTATAGAGTCGTGGACAGGGCATGGCTACACCTTC
CASSIESWTGHGYTF
>TRBV6-1|TRBJ1-6|19|NA|NA
TGTGCCAGCAGTGAAGCGGGATGGGGAGTGGGGGGGCCGAATTCACCCCTCCACTTT
CASSEAGWGVGGPNSPLHF
>TRBV4-1|TRBJ2-2|15|NA|NA
TGCGCCAGCAGCCAAGTGGGGCTTACGCACGGGGAGCTGTTTTTT
CASSQVGLTHGELFF
>TRBV12-5|TRBJ1-2|14|NA|TRBD1
TGTGCTAGTGGTTTGGGGGGACAGATCTATGGCTACACCTTC
CASGLGGQIYGYTF
>TRBV4-1|TRBJ2-5|16|few|TRBD1
TGCGCCAGCAGCCAAGCAGGACAGGGGGTTCGAGAGACCCAGTACTTC
CASSQAGQGVRETQYF
>TRBV7-2|TRBJ1-4|13|NA|NA
TGTGCCAGCAGCTTCCTTAGGGGTGGAAAACTGTTTTTT
CASSFLRGGKLFF
>TRBV2|TRBJ2-7|13|NA|TRBD1
TGTGCCAGCAGCTCTGGGACAGGGGACGAGCAGTACTTC
CASSSGTGDEQYF
>TRBV5-8|TRBJ2-7|14|NA|NA
TGTGCCAGCGGGCCCTCAGCGGGCTCCTACGAGCAGTACTTC
CASGPSAGSYEQYF
>TRBV4-1|TRBJ1-1|16|NA|TRBD1
TGCGCCAGCAGCCAAGGGACAGGGTTCAGACCCACTGAAGCTTTCTTT
CASSQGTGFRPTEAFF
>TRBV7-8|TRBJ2-4|16|NA|TRBD2
TGTGCCAGCAGCTTATCGACTAGCGGGGGAAAAAACATTCAGTACTTC
CASSLSTSGGKNIQYF
>TRBV9|TRBJ1-6|15|once|TRBD1
TGTGCCAGCAGCCCTTCAGGGGGGAGGAGTTCACCCCTCCACTTT
CASSPSGGRSSPLHF
>TRBV6-5|TRBJ1-2|16|NA|NA
TGTGCCAGCAGTTACGCGGGGGGTAGGGAATCCTATGGCTACACCTTC
CASSYAGGRESYGYTF
>TRBV29-1|TRBJ1-1|10|NA|NA
TGCAGCGCCCGGGACACTGAAGCTTTCTTT
CSARDTEAFF
>TRBV19|TRBJ1-2|14|NA|NA
TGTGCCAGTAGTATACAGCGGGGGGAACGTGGCTACACCTTC
CASSIQRGERGYTF
>TRBV19|TRBJ1-5|15|NA|NA
TGTGCCAGTAGTATTCTGGGGCGAAGCAATCAGCCCCAGCATTTT
CASSILGRSNQPQHF
>TRBV30|TRBJ2-7|12|few|NA
TGTGCCTGGACAGAGGGGGCCTACGAGCAGTACTTC
CAWTEGAYEQYF
>TRBV11-3|TRBJ2-7|14|NA|NA
TGTGCCAGCAGCCCGGCGGGACGGGCCTACGAGCAGTACTTC
CASSPAGRAYEQYF
>TRBV7-2|TRBJ2-3|16|NA|NA
TGTGCCAGCAGCCCATTAGCGTCCTCTAGCACAGATACGCAGTATTTT
CASSPLASSSTDTQYF
>TRBV18|TRBJ2-1|19|NA|TRBD2
TGTGCCAGCTCAGATGCCCCGGGACTAGCGGGAGGCCCCCACAATGAGCAGTTCTTC
CASSDAPGLAGGPHNEQFF
>TRBV19|TRBJ2-7|17|NA|NA
TGTGCCAGTGAGTCAGGGGCGTCCCGCCCCGGGTTCCGCGAGCAGTACTTC
CASESGASRPGFREQYF
>TRBV11-2|TRBJ2-1|13|NA|NA
TGTGCCAGCAGCTTATTCAGGGGCAATGAGCAGTTCTTC
CASSLFRGNEQFF